This T cell receptor beta chain comes out of a study of cytomegalovirus exposure and HLA in healthy donors. The study, taken as a whole, reports: A later analysis found TCR association rates differed by HLA locus, highest for DRB1 and lowest for HLA-C.

This CDR3 contains 15 residues. Germline V gives CDR1 MGHRA, CDR2 YSYEKL. Primers for the PCR totalled 60 Vbeta and 13 Jbeta. Sequenced by immunoSEQ multiplex PCR; TCRdb stores in-frame clones only, minus some. The table includes 150,000 to 200,000 clones, roughly 72% detected once. Notes on this clone: Its antigen is as yet unknown.

The rearrangement joins TRBV4-1 to TRBJ2-5; 9 bases match TRBD1. The J call is in doubt because the DNA end fits TRBJ2-7 better. The sample was PBMCs. The sequence came from a woman in her thirties in good health and CMV-seropositive. The CDR3 DNA reads TGCGCCAGCAGCCAAGTCAGACAGGGGGCCTACGAGCAGTACTTC. The encoded protein is CASSQVRQGAYEQYF.